Listed below are T cell receptor beta chains from one sample, sequenced in a study of blood T cell repertoires in COVID-19. TCRdb keeps only in-frame clones here, not all; method: immunoSEQ multiplex PCR. The sample comprises roughly 300,000 clones, 86% of which are singletons, and around 12% rests with the top ten. Sequencing was performed on peripheral blood. The source of these receptors is a woman aged 30 to 39 with COVID-19, enrolled during active disease. The CDR3 runs from the conserved cysteine through the conserved F or W. The order of the fields is D gene, clone size, V gene, J gene, CDR3 DNA, CDR3 protein. D genes are given only for firm matches. Not every row has a clone size; where given, it reads once, few, many or a size class.

TRBD1	NA	TRBV7-8	TRBJ1-2	TGTGCCAGCAGCTCCTGGACAGGGGAGTCTTGGGGCTATGGCTACACCTTC	CASSSWTGESWGYGYTF
NA	once	TRBV25-1	TRBJ1-2	TGTGCCAGCAGTAGCGTGGGGGAGGAAACCTATGGCTACACCTTC	CASSSVGEETYGYTF
NA	NA	TRBV27	TRBJ1-1	TGTGCCAGCAGGATGGGGCAGAAGTACAGCACTGAAGCTTTCTTT	CASRMGQKYSTEAFF
NA	NA	TRBV6-5	TRBJ1-4	TGTGCCAGCAGGCCCCCACTATTGATTAATGAAAAACTGTTTTTT	CASRPPLLINEKLFF
TRBD2	NA	TRBV11-3	TRBJ2-3	TGTGCCAGCAGCTTGGGGGGGTTAAACACAGATACGCAGTATTTT	CASSLGGLNTDTQYF
TRBD1	NA	TRBV5-6	TRBJ1-4	TGTGCCAGCAGCTCCGGGACAGGGGGGGAAAAACTGTTTTTT	CASSSGTGGEKLFF
TRBD2	NA	TRBV5-4	TRBJ2-3	TGTGCCAGCAGCGAGGGACTAGCGGGCCCCACAGATACGCAGTATTTT	CASSEGLAGPTDTQYF
NA	NA	TRBV11-2	TRBJ1-4	TGTGCCAGCAGGCCACCAGGGCAGTACGCTGCAACTAATGAAAAACTGTTTTTT	CASRPPGQYAATNEKLFF
NA	NA	TRBV25-1	TRBJ1-6	TGTGCCAGCAGGAGGGAGGGAATTCGGTCACCCCTCCACTTT	CASRREGIRSPLHF
TRBD1	NA	TRBV7-9	TRBJ2-7	TGTGCCATTACGGACCGGGACAGGGGGCCGGTTTCCTCCTACGAGCAGTACTTC	CAITDRDRGPVSSYEQYF
TRBD2	NA	TRBV6-5	TRBJ2-1	TGTGCCAGCCGCGGGACTAGTAACAATGAGCAGTTCTTC	CASRGTSNNEQFF
NA	once	TRBV10-1	TRBJ1-1	TGCGCCAGCAGTGAGGGAACATTGGGACACCGGCCTGAAGCTTTCTTT	CASSEGTLGHRPEAFF
NA	NA	TRBV7-9	TRBJ2-7	TGTGCCAGCAGCCAGAGGTGGGACGAGCAGTACTTC	CASSQRWDEQYF
TRBD2	NA	TRBV7-9	TRBJ2-5	TGTGCCAGCTCGGGGGGGCGACAAGAGACCCAGTACTTC	CASSGGRQETQYF
TRBD1	NA	TRBV9	TRBJ1-1	TGTGCCAGCAGCGTAGGTCGGACAGGGAACACTGAAGCTTTCTTT	CASSVGRTGNTEAFF
NA	once	TRBV2	TRBJ1-3	TGTGCCAGCAGTCCCCAGTTCCTCTCTGGAAACACCATATATTTT	CASSPQFLSGNTIYF
NA	NA	TRBV2	TRBJ2-5	TGTGCCAGCAGTGTTTACTCACTGGAGACCCAGTACTTC	CASSVYSLETQYF
NA	NA	TRBV12-3/TRBV12-4	TRBJ2-1	TGTGCCAGCAGTTTGGGGCATGAGCAGTTCTTC	CASSLGHEQFF
TRBD1	NA	TRBV5-1	TRBJ1-1	TGCGCCAGCAGCCCCCGGACAGGCAACACTGAAGCTTTCTTT	CASSPRTGNTEAFF
NA	medium-sized	TRBV9	TRBJ2-7	TGTGCCAGCAGCGGCAGGGGATACGAGCAGTACTTC	CASSGRGYEQYF
TRBD1	NA	TRBV19	TRBJ1-3	TGTGCCAGCGGGACAGGGCATGGAAACACCATATATTTT	CASGTGHGNTIYF
TRBD1	NA	TRBV19	TRBJ2-7	TGTGCCAGTAGTCCAGGGGGAAACGAGCAGTACTTC	CASSPGGNEQYF
NA	NA	TRBV5-1	TRBJ2-3	TGCGCCAGCAGCTTGGGCCTCACTATTCGGGTAGCAGATACGCAGTATTTT	CASSLGLTIRVADTQYF
TRBD1	NA	TRBV5-1	TRBJ2-5	TGCGCCAGCAGCCAAAGTCCCGGGACAGGTTCAGGGGAGACCCAGTACTTC	CASSQSPGTGSGETQYF
NA	once	TRBV9	TRBJ2-3	TGTGCCACCGAAAGGGCGACAGGCCGAAGCACAGATACGCAGTATTTT	CATERATGRSTDTQYF
NA	once	TRBV25-1	TRBJ2-2	TGTGCCAGCAGCCCTCCTAGGCGGACCGGGGAGCTGTTTTTT	CASSPPRRTGELFF
TRBD1	NA	TRBV25-1	TRBJ1-6	TGTGCCTCGAGACCAGGGACAGGGGGCTGGTCACCCCTCCACTTT	CASRPGTGGWSPLHF
TRBD1	once	TRBV7-2	TRBJ1-1	TGTGCCAGCAGCTTTGACAGGGCGGTCCCTGAAGCTTTCTTT	CASSFDRAVPEAFF
NA	NA	TRBV4-1	TRBJ2-7	TGCGCCAGCAGCCAAGATCCCACCGGCTACGAGCAGTACTTC	CASSQDPTGYEQYF
NA	NA	TRBV3-1/TRBV3-2	TRBJ1-5	TGTGCCAGCAGCCAATCTCACAGGGTCCGTCAGCCCCAGCATTTT	CASSQSHRVRQPQHF
NA	NA	TRBV12-3/TRBV12-4	TRBJ1-1	TGTGCCAGCAGCCCCGGAGGGGAGGCTTTCTTT	CASSPGGEAFF
TRBD1	NA	TRBV13	TRBJ1-4	TGTGCCAGCAGCACCCGGGACAGCCGAAATGAAAAACTGTTTTTT	CASSTRDSRNEKLFF
NA	NA	TRBV12-3/TRBV12-4	TRBJ1-2	TGTGCCAGCAGCACGACAGGCAACTATGGCTACACCTTC	CASSTTGNYGYTF
NA	NA	TRBV27	TRBJ2-4	TGTGCCAGCGCCCTGGGCGACGGTCTAGCCAAAAACATTCAGTACTTC	CASALGDGLAKNIQYF
TRBD1	NA	TRBV7-9	TRBJ2-2	TGTGCCAGCAGCTTAAACAGGGGGATCACCGGGGAGCTGTTTTTT	CASSLNRGITGELFF
TRBD2	NA	TRBV11-1	TRBJ2-1	TGTGCCAGCAGCTCTAGCGGGGATAATGAGCAGTTCTTC	CASSSSGDNEQFF
NA	once	TRBV28	TRBJ1-2	TGTGCCAGCAGGGCCCAAGGGGTCGGTGGCTACACCTTC	CASRAQGVGGYTF
NA	NA	TRBV7-8	TRBJ1-1	TGTGCCAGCAGCTTCAGGGTATTTAACACTGAAGCTTTCTTT	CASSFRVFNTEAFF
NA	NA	TRBV5-6	TRBJ2-6	TGTGCCAGCAGCGACCAACGGGGGTTCGGGGCCAACGTCCTGACTTTC	CASSDQRGFGANVLTF
NA	NA	TRBV2	TRBJ2-3	TGTGCCAGCAGTGAGGAGGGGCTTAGCACAGATACGCAGTATTTT	CASSEEGLSTDTQYF
TRBD1	NA	TRBV6-5	TRBJ1-1	TGTGCCAGCAGTTATCTCCAGGGGGTAAACACTGAAGCTTTCTTT	CASSYLQGVNTEAFF
NA	NA	TRBV12-3/TRBV12-4	TRBJ1-2	TGTGCCAGCGCAAGGGGTGGCTATGGCTACACCTTC	CASARGGYGYTF
TRBD2	NA	TRBV5-1	TRBJ2-3	TGCGCCAGCAGCCTCGGACTAGCGGGGGGAGGAGTGACAGATACGCAGTATTTT	CASSLGLAGGGVTDTQYF
TRBD2	many	TRBV28	TRBJ2-5	TGTGCCAGCAGTTCCCCGGGACTAGCCAACCAAGAGACCCAGTACTTC	CASSSPGLANQETQYF
NA	NA	TRBV5-8	TRBJ2-7	TGTGCCAGCCTCTTCCCCCAGGAGCAGTACTTC	CASLFPQEQYF
TRBD1	NA	TRBV19	TRBJ1-5	TGTGCCAGTAGTATAGGACAGGGAAGTTATCAGCCCCAGCATTTT	CASSIGQGSYQPQHF
NA	NA	TRBV9	TRBJ1-2	TGTGCCAGCAGCTTTTCCCAGGTTAACTATGGCTACACCTTC	CASSFSQVNYGYTF
NA	few	TRBV7-9	TRBJ1-5	TGTGCCAGCAGCTTGGGCTCCTCGGCCCAGCATTTT	CASSLGSSAQHF
TRBD1	NA	TRBV5-1	TRBJ1-4	TGCGCCAGCAGCCCCCCAGGGGGCATGGATGAAAAACTGTTTTTT	CASSPPGGMDEKLFF
NA	many	TRBV11-2	TRBJ2-7	TGTGCCAGCAGCTTAGGGGCAGCTCTCTACGAGCAGTACTTC	CASSLGAALYEQYF